Sequencing of this TCR beta chain was carried out in a study of radiation and T cells in renal cell carcinoma. Time point given: blood 2 weeks post-SBRT. Treatment specified: 15 Gy SBRT to primary tumor, nephrectomy 4 weeks later. Per the germline V gene, CDR1 is LGHNA and CDR2 is YNFKEQ. The CDR3 has 16 residues. Between the trimmed V and J ends, which lost 1 base and 4 bases, there was a span of 14 bases. Study-level findings and limits: From baseline, blood top tumor clonotypes peaked at 2 weeks post-radiation.

Some clones are missing from TCRdb's copy, which holds only in-frame ones; the method was immunoSEQ multiplex PCR. The table has 100,000 to 150,000 clones, approximately 85% seen once; the top ten hold 5.8%. Note on this clone: Antigen specificity is unknown.

The gene calls are TRBV4-2 and TRBJ1-3; D ambiguous. The clonotype comes from a man between 50 and 59 years old with renal cell carcinoma. The sample consisted of blood, taken from a patient whose treatment included radiotherapy and nephrectomy. CDR3: CASSQAYLDSGNTIYF. The CDR3 DNA follows: TGTGCCAGCAGCCAAGCCTATCTAGACTCGGGAAACACCATATATTTT.